A single T cell receptor beta chain is shown here with its context. The CDR3 spans 11 residues. Profiled with immunoSEQ multiplex PCR; TCRdb holds only in-frame clones, not every one. The table lists some 220,000 clones, 83% of them singletons. These data belong to a study of blood T cell repertoires in COVID-19. The V call is TRBV1, the J call TRBJ1-1. TRBV1 is designated a pseudogene. This sequence was found in a human donor in a cohort sampled during active COVID-19. Sample: peripheral blood. The CDR3 spells CTSRGGTEAFF. The CDR3 DNA reads TGCACCAGCAGGGGGGGGACTGAAGCTTTCTTT.